This passage covers 29 T cell receptor beta chains from one sample sequenced in a study of cytomegalovirus exposure and HLA in healthy donors. PCR was performed using 60 Vbeta and 13 Jbeta primers. TCRdb's table, derived via immunoSEQ multiplex PCR, lists solely in-frame clones and lacks some. The data show 150,000 to 200,000 clones, over 60% seen once. Material for sequencing was PBMCs. These TCRs come from a woman aged 35 to 49 in good health and CMV-seronegative.

This clone was counted between two and nine times. J is TRBJ1-4 and V is TRBV19; 7 bases line up with TRBD1. Trimming at V came to 6 bases and at J to 4 bases, leaving 8 bases not matched to a gene. This CDR3 is built from 15 residues. In germline, CDR1 is LNHDA, CDR2 SQIVND (reference sequence). The CDR3 DNA reads TGTGCCAGTAGGCCGCCGGGACAGTATAATGAAAAACTGTTTTTT. Amino acids: CASRPPGQYNEKLFF.

This sequence joins TRBV4-3 and TRBJ2-1; D is unclear. The CDR3 is made up of 13 amino acids. Trimming shortened V by 0 bases and J by 9 bases, and 9 bases separated the two germline ends. Per germline, CDR1 LGHNA and CDR2 YSLEER. The CDR3: CASSQELRREQFF. For the CDR3, the DNA is TGCGCCAGCAGCCAAGAACTAAGGCGTGAGCAGTTCTTC.

The chain employs TRBV12-5 and TRBJ1-5, with 7 positions matching TRBD1. The CDR3 sequence is 13 residues long. V lost 6 bases and J lost 1; bases outside the gene matches: 0. Germline-derived CDR1 and CDR2 are LGHNT and FRNRAP. The CDR3 reads CASGTGSNQPQHF. Here the CDR3 DNA reads TGTGCTAGTGGGACAGGGAGCAATCAGCCCCAGCATTTT.

The chain is built from TRBV11-3 and TRBJ2-2, with TRBD1 identical over 7 bases. V shed 7 bases and J 0 bases; nucleotides not matched to a gene: 8. CDR1 and CDR2 (germline): SGHNT, YENEEA. There are 16 residues in the CDR3. The CDR3 sequence is CASNLNRGANTGELFF. DNA for the CDR3: TGTGCCAGCAACCTAAACAGGGGTGCGAACACCGGGGAGCTGTTTTTT.

This clone was counted only a few times. The chain carries TRBV7-9 and TRBJ1-4; 7 bases align to TRBD1. With V trimmed by 5 bases and J by 12 bases, 6 bases remained unmatched. Per germline, CDR1 SEHNR and CDR2 FQNEAQ (reference sequence). The CDR3 has 12 residues. In DNA, the CDR3 is TGTGCCAGCAGCGACAGGGATTCGCAACTGTTTTTT. Translation gives CASSDRDSQLFF.

This rearrangement joins TRBV6-6 to TRBJ1-3; TRBD1 aligns across 7 bases. Losses at the gene ends were 5 bases for V and 0 bases for J; bases not matched to a gene: 7. This CDR3 contains 16 residues. The germline gives CDR1 MNHNY, CDR2 SVGAGI (reference sequence). The CDR3 sequence is CASSGWGQISGNTIYF. The CDR3 DNA follows: TGTGCCAGCAGTGGGTGGGGACAGATCTCTGGAAACACCATATATTTT.

This chain uses TRBV5-1 with TRBJ2-2; D might be TRBD1 (6 bases). The CDR3 contains 14 residues. Trimming pared 0 bases from V and 4 bases from J, leaving 7 bases between. CDR1 is SGHRS, CDR2 YFSETQ, per germline. CDR3 DNA: TGCGCCAGCAGCTTGGAGGACAGCACCGGGGAGCTGTTTTTT. This codes for CASSLEDSTGELFF.

This chain joins TRBV7-3 and TRBJ2-1; 11 bases agree with TRBD2. This CDR3 spans 16 amino acids. Germline loops: CDR1 SGHTA, CDR2 FQGTGA. J was trimmed by 3 bases and V by 5 bases; bases with no gene match: 6. DNA of the CDR3: TGTGCCAGCAGCCCTTCCGGGACTAGCGGCTACAATGAGCAGTTCTTC. Translation: CASSPSGTSGYNEQFF.

The rearrangement links TRBV19 to TRBJ2-2; D gene uncertain. Per the germline V gene, CDR1 is LNHDA and CDR2 is SQIVND (reference sequence). The V and J ends lost 3 bases and 1 base respectively, with 3 bases between them. CDR3 length: 13 residues. In nucleotides, the CDR3 is TGTGCCAGTAGTATCAAGAACACCGGGGAGCTGTTTTTT. It is translated as CASSIKNTGELFF.

The chain uses TRBV30 and TRBJ2-1; 9 nucleotides agree with TRBD2. V dropped 2 bases and J dropped 4; count of bases not matched to a gene: 6. In germline, CDR1 is GTSNPN, CDR2 SVGIG (reference sequence). This CDR3 has 15 residues. The CDR3 region has the DNA TGTGCCTGGAGTCCGACTAGCGGCCTATACAATGAGCAGTTCTTC. Translated, it gives CAWSPTSGLYNEQFF.

Regarding this clone: Other nucleotide sequences in the sample specify the same CDR3. V gene TRBV7-3 combines with J gene TRBJ1-1; 7 nucleotides agree with TRBD1. The CDR3 loop spans 13 amino acids. Germline CDR1 and CDR2: SGHTA and FQGTGA. Trimming at V came to 2 bases and at J to 6 bases, leaving 3 bases not matched to a gene. The CDR3 nucleotides are TGTGCCAGCAGCTTAGGGCAGGGGGCTGAAGCTTTCTTT. The encoded protein is CASSLGQGAEAFF.

This chain connects TRBV9 to TRBJ2-3; 8 nucleotides line up with TRBD2. CDR1 SGDLS and CDR2 YYNGEE come from the germline V gene. Trimming at V came to 4 bases and at J to 5 bases, leaving 15 bases not matched to a gene. CDR3 length: 17 residues. The CDR3 protein is CASSPRGGPREVDTQYF. Here the CDR3 DNA reads TGTGCCAGCAGCCCCCGGGGGGGCCCCCGGGAAGTAGATACGCAGTATTTT.

The V call is TRBV7-9, the J call TRBJ2-2, with a weak D call TRBD1 (6 bases). Trimming removed 5 bases from V and 4 bases from J, with 20 bases in between. Looked up from germline, CDR1 is SEHNR and CDR2 is FQNEAQ (reference sequence). CDR3 length equals 17 residues. As DNA, the CDR3 is TGTGCCAGCAGCCGCGTCTCCGGGACAAGGATCACCGGGGAGCTGTTTTTT. Its translation is CASSRVSGTRITGELFF.

The chain joins TRBV5-1 to TRBJ1-1, with TRBD1 matching over 7 bases. The germline gives CDR1 SGHRS, CDR2 YFSETQ. Trimming removed 0 bases from V and 1 base from J; junction bases left unmatched: 3. The CDR3 extends over 15 amino acids. The CDR3 nucleotides are TGCGCCAGCAGCTTGGATGGGACAGCGAACACTGAAGCTTTCTTT. It codes for CASSLDGTANTEAFF. Using reference TRBV5-1 and TRBJ1-1 for the parts outside the CDR3, the full variable domain is KAGVTQTPRYLIKTRGQQVTLSCSPISGHRSVSWYQQTPGQGLQFLFEYFSETQRNKGNFPGRFSGRQFSNSRSEMNVSTLELGDSALYLCASSLDGTANTEAFFGQGTRLTVV.

This chain links TRBV6-1 with TRBJ1-2; 11 bases align to TRBD1. V trimming: 4 bases; J trimming: 4 bases; junction bases outside the gene matches: 2. CDR1 is MNHNS, CDR2 SASEGT, per germline. The CDR3 extends over 14 amino acids. CDR3 DNA: TGTGCCAGCAGTGGGACAGGGGGCCGCTATGGCTACACCTTC. Residues: CASSGTGGRYGYTF.

V usage is TRBV19 and J usage is TRBJ1-5; a possible D gene is TRBD1 (5 bases). CDR1 is LNHDA and CDR2 is SQIVND in the germline V gene (reference sequence). Trimming pared 3 bases from V and 2 bases from J, leaving 11 bases between. CDR3 length equals 15 residues. The CDR3 DNA is TGTGCCAGTAGTATTCGGGGGAGAGGCAATCAGCCCCAGCATTTT. Translation: CASSIRGRGNQPQHF. The variable domain in full, completed from reference TRBV19 and TRBJ1-5, reads DGGITQSPKYLFRKEGQNVTLSCEQNLNHDAMYWYRQDPGQGLRLIYYSQIVNDFQKGDIAEGYSVSREKKESFPLTVTSAQKNPTAFYLCASSIRGRGNQPQHFGDGTRLSIL.

The chain joins TRBV7-9 to TRBJ1-2, with 8 bases matching TRBD1. This CDR3 is 15 amino acids long. Losses at the gene ends were 1 base for V and 8 bases for J; bases not matched to a gene: 9. Per germline, CDR1 SEHNR and CDR2 FQNEAQ (reference sequence). The CDR3 DNA reads TGTGCCAGCAGCTTAGGTGGGACAGGCAGGGAAGGCTACACCTTC. Its protein product is CASSLGGTGREGYTF.

This clone has just one count. V gene TRBV5-1 combines with J gene TRBJ1-1; the D gene is possibly TRBD1 (5 bases). The germline CDR1 and CDR2 sequences are SGHRS and YFSETQ. Trimming removed 3 bases from V and 2 bases from J, with 14 bases in between. CDR3 length: 15 residues. CDR3: CASSSSQALNTEAFF. The CDR3 nucleotides are TGCGCCAGCAGCTCATCACAGGCCCTAAACACTGAAGCTTTCTTT. The complete variable domain, with remaining parts taken from reference TRBV5-1 and TRBJ1-1, reads KAGVTQTPRYLIKTRGQQVTLSCSPISGHRSVSWYQQTPGQGLQFLFEYFSETQRNKGNFPGRFSGRQFSNSRSEMNVSTLELGDSALYLCASSSSQALNTEAFFGQGTRLTVV.

V usage is TRBV18 and J usage is TRBJ2-6, with D unresolved. The CDR3 is made up of 16 amino acids. The germline V gene encodes CDR1 KGHSH and CDR2 LQKENI. V was pared by 6 bases and J by 0 bases, with 12 bases between. The CDR3 DNA follows: TGTGCCAGCTCTACCGCTAACTACTCTGGGGCCAACGTCCTGACTTTC. This codes for CASSTANYSGANVLTF.

The chain couples TRBV6-5 to TRBJ1-2; TRBD1 matches 10 bases. The CDR3 totals 15 residues. CDR1 and CDR2 (germline): MNHEY, SVGAGI. With 5 bases clipped from V and 8 bases from J, the junction kept 11 bases outside the gene matches. The CDR3 protein is CASSHPGQGLYGYTF. CDR3 DNA: TGTGCCAGCAGTCACCCGGGACAGGGGCTCTACGGCTACACCTTC.

V and J are TRBV11-2 and TRBJ1-2; D perhaps matches TRBD1 (6 bases). Germline assignment: CDR1 SGHAT and CDR2 FQNNGV. The ends were cut back, 4 bases at V and 3 bases at J, with 21 bases in the middle. CDR3 length: 17 residues. In DNA, the CDR3 is TGTGCCAGCAGCTCGGGGGCGGGGGCGCCGAGGGACTATGGCTACACCTTC. It encodes CASSSGAGAPRDYGYTF.

This clone was seen only once. The CDR3 region has the DNA TGCGCCAGCAGCTTGGTGAAGACTAGCGGGAGCATTTCCGGGGAGCTGTTTTTT. This encodes CASSLVKTSGSISGELFF. The chain uses TRBV5-1 and TRBJ2-2; TRBD2 matches 12 bases. The length of the CDR3 is 18 residues. Germline-derived CDR1 and CDR2 are SGHRS and YFSETQ. J gave up 6 bases and V 0 bases, and 9 bases lay outside the gene matches.

Concerning this clone: The same CDR3 can be traced to other DNA sequences in this sample. The J gene is TRBJ1-2, the V gene TRBV5-4; 7 nucleotides agree with TRBD1. The CDR3 runs to 13 residues. Germline V gene sequence: CDR1 SGHNT, CDR2 YYREEE (reference sequence). V gave up 3 bases and J gave up 5 bases; unmatched junction bases: 4. CDR3 coding DNA: TGTGCCAGCAGCTCCGGGACAGATTATGGCTACACCTTC. It translates to CASSSGTDYGYTF.

This chain uses TRBV19 with TRBJ2-7; 8 bases line up with TRBD2. Germline-derived CDR1 and CDR2 are LNHDA and SQIVND (reference sequence). The CDR3 length is 15 residues. The trim removed 0 bases at V and 6 bases at J, leaving 7 bases unmatched. The chain's CDR3 is CASSIEAGAAGEQYF. In DNA form, the CDR3 reads TGTGCCAGTAGTATAGAAGCGGGGGCCGCCGGCGAGCAGTACTTC.

The chain joins TRBV13 to TRBJ2-7, with a possible D match to TRBD2 (6 bases). Germline CDR1 reads PRHDT; CDR2 reads FYEKMQ (reference sequence). The V end lost 5 bases, the J end lost 4 bases, and 18 bases lay between the germline ends. The CDR3 is 15 residues long. The CDR3 sequence is CASSGRDQYPYEQYF. CDR3 DNA sequence: TGTGCCAGCAGCGGGCGGGACCAATACCCATACGAGCAGTACTTC.

The rearrangement links TRBV5-6 to TRBJ1-2; maybe TRBD1 (6 bases). Germline-derived CDR1 and CDR2 are SGHDT and YYEEEE. Deletions cut 6 bases from V and 3 bases from J, with 15 bases between. The CDR3 is made up of 14 amino acids. CDR3 in amino acids: CASMRQAPDYGYTF. The CDR3 DNA reads as TGTGCCAGCATGAGACAGGCGCCAGACTATGGCTACACCTTC.

The V and J genes are TRBV2 and TRBJ2-1; D call uncertain. V shed 5 bases and J shed 0 bases, with 11 bases lying between them. Germline V gene sequence: CDR1 SNHLY, CDR2 FYNNEI. This CDR3 has 15 amino acids. The DNA for the CDR3 is TGTGCCAGCAGTCAGACCTGGAGCTCCTACAATGAGCAGTTCTTC. Residues: CASSQTWSSYNEQFF.

V is TRBV7-2 and J is TRBJ2-2; TRBD1 agrees at 8 bases. CDR1 SGHTA and CDR2 FQGNSA come from the germline V gene. The CDR3 contains 15 residues. V lost 4 bases to trimming and J lost 6 bases; unmatched junction nucleotides: 7. The CDR3 DNA sequence: TGTGCCAGCAGCTCCGACAGGGGCTCCCCCGGGGAGCTGTTTTTT. Protein product: CASSSDRGSPGELFF. Combining the CDR3 with reference TRBV7-2 and TRBJ2-2 gives the whole variable domain GAGVSQSPSNKVTEKGKDVELRCDPISGHTALYWYRQSLGQGLEFLIYFQGNSAPDKSGLPSDRFSAERTGGSVSTLTIQRTQQEDSAVYLCASSSDRGSPGELFFGEGSRLTVL.

V gene TRBV9 combines with J gene TRBJ2-7, with no clear D. The CDR3 runs to 14 residues. CDR1 and CDR2 from the germline V gene are SGDLS and YYNGEE. V gave up 0 bases and J gave up 0 bases, with 7 bases separating them. The CDR3 spells CASSVATGSYEQYF. CDR3 nucleotides: TGTGCCAGCAGCGTAGCTACGGGCTCCTACGAGCAGTACTTC.